This T cell receptor (beta chain) emerged from a study of control samples from healthy donors and cancer patients. TCRdb's copy holds only in-frame clones and misses some; the assay was immunoSEQ multiplex PCR. The sample consists of 160,000 or so clones, approximately 90% of them appearing once. The source of this sequence is a woman in her twenties or thirties in good health. The sequenced material came from blood.

CDR3 sequence (DNA): TGCGCCAGCAGCTTGGGGGCCTTCCAGGACAATGAGCAGTTCTTC. Translation: CASSLGAFQDNEQFF. This chain joins TRBV5-1 and TRBJ2-1, with D unclear. Trimming removed 0 bases at V and 5 bases at J, with 12 bases between. The CDR3 is made up of 15 amino acids. CDR1 is SGHRS and CDR2 is YFSETQ in the germline V gene.